This TCR beta chain appears in the sequencing data of a study of blood T cell repertoires in COVID-19. This clone was picked up one time. Only in-frame clones appear in the TCRdb table, and some are missing; sequencing was by immunoSEQ multiplex PCR. The table shows fewer than 120,000 clones, with about four fifths occurring only once. This TCR was recovered from a woman aged 55-70 years with acute or convalescent COVID-19. Sample: peripheral blood.

The CDR3 DNA is TGTGCCAGCAAAGGGGGTTACGAGCAGTACTTC. Encoded protein: CASKGGYEQYF. This chain connects TRBV6-6 to TRBJ2-7; TRBD1 might be the D (6 bases). The CDR3 has 11 amino acids. Germline assignment: CDR1 MNHNY and CDR2 SVGAGI (reference sequence). V dropped 7 bases and J dropped 4 bases, with 8 bases sitting between them.